The TCR beta chain described here comes from a study of shared clonotypes between healthy human individuals. Study-level information: Three CD4 naive, three CD4 memory, two CD8 naive and one CD8 memory plate were used per donor. Study observations and caveats: Four donors shared approximately 5% of their naive CD4 clonotypes.

As to this clone: Its cognate antigen is unknown.

Sequenced by immunoSEQ multiplex PCR; TCRdb stores in-frame clones only, minus some. The sample consists of 1,500,000 or so clones, around 97% of them appearing once. The sample taken for sequencing was naive CD4+ T cells sorted from blood. Sample subset: CD45RA+ positively selected. The origin of this receptor is a man between 25 and 39 years old in good health.

The CDR3 here is CASSSRGINSLNTEAFF. The CDR3 region has the DNA TGTGCCAGCAGCTCCCGCGGGATAAACAGTTTGAACACTGAAGCTTTCTTT. This chain links TRBV5-8 with TRBJ1-1; D gene unclear. The V end was cut by 3 bases, the J end by 0 bases, with 18 bases between. Looked up from germline, CDR1 is SGHTS and CDR2 is YDEGEE. The CDR3 runs to 17 residues.